This passage covers 29 T cell receptor beta chains from one sample sequenced in a study of blood T cell repertoires in COVID-19. Sequencing was performed with immunoSEQ multiplex PCR; in TCRdb, only in-frame clones are kept and a portion is missing. Of about 210,000 clones listed, approximately 81% are singletons. The material sequenced was peripheral blood. The receptors stem from a woman older than 75 with COVID-19, enrolled during active disease.

Remarks on this clone: Other DNA sequences in this sample translate to the same CDR3. The chain uses TRBV5-1 and TRBJ2-3; D gene uncertain. CDR1 and CDR2 from the germline V gene are SGHRS and YFSETQ. There are 12 residues in the CDR3. Trimming left V 0 bases short and J 4 bases short, with 3 bases between. CDR3 amino acids: CASSLVADTQYF. The CDR3 nucleotides are TGCGCCAGCAGCTTGGTAGCAGATACGCAGTATTTT. Combining the CDR3 with reference TRBV5-1 and TRBJ2-3 gives the whole variable domain KAGVTQTPRYLIKTRGQQVTLSCSPISGHRSVSWYQQTPGQGLQFLFEYFSETQRNKGNFPGRFSGRQFSNSRSEMNVSTLELGDSALYLCASSLVADTQYFGPGTRLTVL.

This rearrangement joins TRBV4-2 to TRBJ1-4, with D perhaps TRBD1 (5 bases). There are 17 residues in the CDR3. Trimming pared 4 bases from V and 8 bases from J, leaving 23 bases between. The V gene's germline CDR1 is LGHNA and CDR2 YNFKEQ. This CDR3 reads CASSPEGGTLTREKLFF. The CDR3 DNA is TGTGCCAGCAGCCCGGAGGGAGGGACCCTAACAAGGGAAAAACTGTTTTTT.

This sequence joins TRBV18 and TRBJ2-1; D may be TRBD2 (5 bases). This CDR3 has 12 residues. Trimming removed 3 bases from V and 8 bases from J, with 8 bases in between. CDR1 KGHSH and CDR2 LQKENI come from the germline V gene. In nucleotides, the CDR3 is TGTGCCAGCTCACCGGTGCGGGATGAGCAGTTCTTC. Translating gives CASSPVRDEQFF.

V and J are TRBV6-2 or TRBV6-3 and TRBJ1-6, with TRBD1 as a possible D gene (5 bases). The CDR3 spans 14 residues. Germline CDR1 and CDR2: MNHEY and SVGEGT. Trimming took off 6 bases at V and 4 bases at J, with 10 bases between the two ends. DNA for the CDR3: TGTGCCAGCAGCCAGACAGCTTATAATTCACCCCTCCACTTT. Protein: CASSQTAYNSPLHF.

The chain employs TRBV9 and TRBJ2-2; unclear D gene. The V gene lost 3 bases and the J gene lost 3 bases, with 9 bases spanning the gap. In germline, CDR1 is SGDLS, CDR2 YYNGEE. This CDR3 spans 14 amino acids. Here the CDR3 DNA reads TGTGCCAGCAGCGCATCTACTTACACCGGGGAGCTGTTTTTT. Translated, it gives CASSASTYTGELFF.

V usage is TRBV12-3 or TRBV12-4 and J usage is TRBJ1-2; 7 bases are shared with TRBD1. The J segment lost 8 bases and the V segment lost 6 bases, leaving 3 bases of the junction unmatched. The CDR3 sequence is 11 residues long. The chain's CDR3 is CASSYRGGYTF. The CDR3 nucleotides are TGTGCCAGCAGCTACAGGGGAGGCTACACCTTC.

This clone was found once. This rearrangement joins TRBV7-2 to TRBJ2-5; 9 positions match TRBD2. With 1 base clipped from V and 4 bases from J, the junction kept 7 bases outside the gene matches. The CDR3 has 16 amino acids. Germline CDR1 SGHTA, CDR2 FQGNSA. The CDR3 loop is CASSLVGRGGLETQYF. The CDR3 nucleotides read TGTGCCAGCAGCTTAGTTGGGCGGGGGGGCCTAGAGACCCAGTACTTC.

Only a few counts were recorded for this clone. The V call is TRBV18, the J call TRBJ2-2, with TRBD2 as a possible D gene (6 bases). The CDR3 runs to 14 residues. V was pared by 7 bases and J by 4 bases, with 13 bases between. Germline V gene data show CDR1 as KGHSH and CDR2 as LQKENI. The CDR3 DNA is TGTGCCAGCTTTACGTCGGGGGTCACCGGGGAGCTGTTTTTT. Translating gives CASFTSGVTGELFF.

The chain couples TRBV28 to TRBJ1-1, with D unresolved. CDR3 length: 15 residues. The V gene lost 2 bases and the J gene lost 0 bases, with 10 bases spanning the gap. CDR1 and CDR2 (germline): MDHEN, SYDVKM. The CDR3 DNA sequence: TGTGCCAGCAGTTTAGTCGGGAACTTGAACACTGAAGCTTTCTTT. Translating it yields CASSLVGNLNTEAFF.

J is TRBJ2-5 and V is TRBV5-1, with D perhaps TRBD1 (6 bases). CDR1 and CDR2 (germline): SGHRS, YFSETQ. This CDR3 comprises 14 residues. Trimming pared 4 bases from V and 3 bases from J, leaving 13 bases between. The CDR3 protein is CASSRRAGEETQYF. In DNA form, the CDR3 reads TGCGCCAGCAGCCGCAGAGCAGGGGAAGAGACCCAGTACTTC. Looking up the rest from reference TRBV5-1 and TRBJ2-5 gives the full variable domain: KAGVTQTPRYLIKTRGQQVTLSCSPISGHRSVSWYQQTPGQGLQFLFEYFSETQRNKGNFPGRFSGRQFSNSRSEMNVSTLELGDSALYLCASSRRAGEETQYFGPGTRLLVL.

The V and J genes are TRBV7-2 and TRBJ2-5; 8 nucleotides align to TRBD2. The CDR3 runs 15 residues. Looked up from germline, CDR1 is SGHTA and CDR2 is FQGNSA. V was clipped by 4 bases and J by 2 bases; unmatched bases: 6. The CDR3 DNA reads as TGTGCCAGCAGCTCAGAAGCGGGGGAACAAGAGACCCAGTACTTC. Its translation: CASSSEAGEQETQYF. The full variable domain, in which reference TRBV7-2 and TRBJ2-5 provide the parts outside the CDR3, is GAGVSQSPSNKVTEKGKDVELRCDPISGHTALYWYRQSLGQGLEFLIYFQGNSAPDKSGLPSDRFSAERTGGSVSTLTIQRTQQEDSAVYLCASSSEAGEQETQYFGPGTRLLVL.

The CDR3 bases are TGTGCCAGCAGCCCCCGGACGGGGGGCTCCATTAAAAACACTGAAGCTTTCTTT. This gives the protein CASSPRTGGSIKNTEAFF. The J gene is TRBJ1-1, the V gene TRBV9; tentative D call: TRBD1 (6 bases). The CDR3 sequence is 18 residues long. CDR1 is SGDLS, CDR2 YYNGEE, per germline. Between the trimmed V and J ends, which lost 4 bases and 2 bases, there was a span of 24 bases.

This sequence joins TRBV6-5 and TRBJ1-4, with 10 bases aligning to TRBD1. Germline V gene lookup returns CDR1 MNHEY and CDR2 SVGAGI. The CDR3 sequence is 14 residues long. The ends lost 7 bases at V and 3 bases at J; junction bases unmatched: 2. The CDR3 sequence is CASKGQGPNEKLFF. The CDR3 DNA is TGTGCCAGCAAGGGACAGGGGCCTAATGAAAAACTGTTTTTT.

About this clone itself: At one end, the junction sequence differs from germline, possibly due to a read error. The chain couples TRBV7-2 to TRBJ2-2; no firm D call. The CDR3 is made up of 11 amino acids. Germline lookup yields CDR1 SGHTA and CDR2 FQGNSA. The DNA for the CDR3 is TGTGCCAGCACCAACACGGGGGAGCTGTTTTTT. Amino acids: CASTNTGELFF.

J is TRBJ1-2 and V is TRBV4-1; 8 bases match TRBD1. The CDR3 loop spans 16 amino acids. The trim removed 1 base at V and 6 bases at J, leaving 10 bases unmatched. CDR1 and CDR2 from the germline V gene are MGHRA and YSYEKL. The CDR3 loop is CASSQGSQGALDGYTF. The DNA for the CDR3 is TGCGCCAGCAGCCAAGGGTCGCAGGGGGCCTTGGATGGCTACACCTTC.

The chain combines TRBV6-6 with TRBJ1-2; 8 positions agree with TRBD1. CDR3 length equals 15 residues. Germline V lookup: CDR1 MNHNY, CDR2 SVGAGI (reference sequence). V dropped 5 bases and J dropped 2; count of bases not matched to a gene: 7. In DNA form, the CDR3 reads TGTGCCAGCAGTACGAGGACAGGGCACAACTATGGCTACACCTTC. It specifies CASSTRTGHNYGYTF.

The chain uses TRBV4-2 and TRBJ1-2; 7 nucleotides match TRBD1. The CDR3 runs 14 residues. V was pared by 2 bases and J by 3 bases, with 3 bases of the junction left unmatched. Germline V gives CDR1 LGHNA, CDR2 YNFKEQ. The CDR3, as DNA: TGTGCCAGCAGCCAACTAACAGGGGACTATGGCTACACCTTC. Translated: CASSQLTGDYGYTF.

This chain links TRBV7-3 with TRBJ2-2; 9 bases agree with TRBD2. The CDR3 runs 17 residues. CDR1 SGHTA and CDR2 FQGTGA come from the germline V gene. Trimming at V came to 2 bases and at J to 4 bases, leaving 8 bases not matched to a gene. CDR3 protein: CASSLSSGTSSTGELFF. The CDR3 DNA reads as TGTGCCAGCAGCTTATCCTCCGGGACTAGCAGCACCGGGGAGCTGTTTTTT. Combining the CDR3 with reference TRBV7-3 and TRBJ2-2 gives the whole variable domain GAGVSQTPSNKVTEKGKYVELRCDPISGHTALYWYRQSLGQGPEFLIYFQGTGAADDSGLPNDRFFAVRPEGSVSTLKIQRTERGDSAVYLCASSLSSGTSSTGELFFGEGSRLTVL.

This chain links TRBV19 with TRBJ2-2; perhaps TRBD2 as D (6 bases). The CDR3 is made up of 16 amino acids. Germline V gene data show CDR1 as LNHDA and CDR2 as SQIVND (reference sequence). The germline V and J ends were trimmed by 2 bases and 7 bases, with 17 bases remaining between them. The CDR3 bases are TGTGCCAGTAGTATAAACACCGGGACTCCCATCGGGGAGCTGTTTTTT. Residues: CASSINTGTPIGELFF.

This sequence joins TRBV7-9 and TRBJ1-2, with 7 bases aligning to TRBD1. The CDR3 loop spans 14 amino acids. V gave up 0 bases and J gave up 8 bases; unmatched junction bases: 6. CDR1 SEHNR and CDR2 FQNEAQ come from the germline V gene (reference sequence). CDR3 coding DNA: TGTGCCAGCAGCTTAGCACAGGGGTCCGGGGGCTACACCTTC. Its translation: CASSLAQGSGGYTF.

The V call is TRBV6-6, the J call TRBJ2-1; 10 nucleotides align to TRBD1. Germline CDR1 and CDR2: MNHNY and SVGAGI (reference sequence). V gave up 4 bases and J gave up 6 bases; unmatched junction bases: 3. The CDR3 is made up of 14 amino acids. Written as DNA, the CDR3 is TGTGCCAGCAGTTCCGGACAGGGGGGCAATGAGCAGTTCTTC. This gives the protein CASSSGQGGNEQFF.

The chain employs TRBV19 and TRBJ2-7; TRBD1 agrees at 12 bases. The CDR3 runs to 17 residues. The V gene end was trimmed by 6 bases and the J gene end by 1 base; junction bases not matched to a gene: 10. The germline CDR1 and CDR2 sequences are LNHDA and SQIVND (reference sequence). For the CDR3, the DNA is TGTGCCAGTAGCAACACCCCGGGACAGGGGGCTTCCTACGAGCAGTACTTC. Translated, it gives CASSNTPGQGASYEQYF.

CDR3 in amino acids: CASSPGQWVYEQYV. The DNA of the CDR3 is TGTGCCAGCAGCCCGGGACAGTGGGTATACGAGCAGTACGTC. The genes are TRBV28 and TRBJ2-7; 7 nucleotides line up with TRBD1. V gave up 6 bases and J gave up 4 bases; unmatched junction bases: 9. Germline V CDR1 and CDR2: MDHEN, SYDVKM. The CDR3 is 14 amino acids.

The chain uses TRBV5-1 and TRBJ2-2; weak D call: TRBD1 (6 bases). The CDR3 has 14 amino acids. Per the germline V gene, CDR1 is SGHRS and CDR2 is YFSETQ. V gave up 1 base and J gave up 5 bases, with 9 bases separating them. The CDR3 DNA follows: TGCGCCAGCAGCTTGACAGGGTCGACCGGGGAGCTGTTTTTT. It translates to CASSLTGSTGELFF.

V gene TRBV30 combines with J gene TRBJ1-5; no definite D call. Per germline, CDR1 GTSNPN and CDR2 SVGIG (reference sequence). The V gene lost 0 bases and the J gene lost 6 bases, with 12 bases spanning the gap. The CDR3 is 14 amino acids. The CDR3 region has the DNA TGTGCCTGGAGTGTATTCCCTCGGGGTCAGCCCCAGCATTTT. Translating gives CAWSVFPRGQPQHF.

The chain has TRBV3-1 (or the pseudogene TRBV3-2) and TRBJ1-2; 7 nucleotides align to TRBD1. The CDR3 length is 15 residues. Germline values: CDR1 LGHDT, CDR2 YNNKEL (reference sequence). The V and J ends lost 0 bases and 0 bases, in that order; junction bases with no gene match: 1. This CDR3 is CASSQEGTANYGYTF. The CDR3 DNA follows: TGTGCCAGCAGCCAAGAGGGGACAGCTAACTATGGCTACACCTTC.

The chain recombines TRBV6-5 with TRBJ2-5; TRBD1 aligns across 7 bases. Trimming took 6 bases from V and 5 from J; bases not matched to a gene: 6. The CDR3 consists of 13 residues. The germline gives CDR1 MNHEY, CDR2 SVGAGI. The CDR3 DNA follows: TGTGCCAGCAGGGACAGGAACGGGGAGACCCAGTACTTC. Residues: CASRDRNGETQYF.

This chain links TRBV6-5 with TRBJ2-1, with 9 bases aligning to TRBD2. V trimming: 5 bases; J trimming: 4 bases; junction bases outside the gene matches: 6. Germline-derived CDR1 and CDR2 are MNHEY and SVGAGI. This CDR3 spans 15 amino acids. CDR3 region: CASSQSGGPYNEQFF. In nucleotides, the CDR3 is TGTGCCAGCAGTCAAAGCGGGGGGCCTTACAATGAGCAGTTCTTC.

The gene calls are TRBV7-9 and TRBJ2-3; no clear D. Germline CDR1 reads SEHNR; CDR2 reads FQNEAQ (reference sequence). The V gene lost 2 bases and the J gene lost 6 bases, with 12 bases spanning the gap. The CDR3 is 14 residues long. CDR3 DNA: TGTGCCAGCAGCTTACTCGGGTCGGGTGATACGCAGTATTTT. Its protein product is CASSLLGSGDTQYF.